This T cell receptor beta chain appears in the sequencing data of a study of cytomegalovirus exposure and HLA in healthy donors. Whole-study results and caveats: The authors listed around 150 TCR beta chains as cytomegalovirus-associated.

60 Vbeta and 13 Jbeta primers were used in PCR. Sequenced by immunoSEQ multiplex PCR; TCRdb stores in-frame clones only, minus some. This table has about 150,000 clones, roughly 87% appearing once. Per germline, CDR1 SGDLS and CDR2 YYNGEE. V was clipped by 4 bases and J by 2 bases, with 13 bases between them. The CDR3 consists of 15 residues. This clone showed up just a few times. The target antigen is unknown. The specimen sequenced was PBMCs. This rearrangement joins TRBV9 to TRBJ1-3; D might be TRBD1 (6 bases). The source is a woman between 40 and 50 years old in good health and CMV-seronegative. CDR3 protein: CASSTGTLAGNTIYF. The DNA of the CDR3 is TGTGCCAGCAGCACCGGGACACTGGCTGGAAACACCATATATTTT.